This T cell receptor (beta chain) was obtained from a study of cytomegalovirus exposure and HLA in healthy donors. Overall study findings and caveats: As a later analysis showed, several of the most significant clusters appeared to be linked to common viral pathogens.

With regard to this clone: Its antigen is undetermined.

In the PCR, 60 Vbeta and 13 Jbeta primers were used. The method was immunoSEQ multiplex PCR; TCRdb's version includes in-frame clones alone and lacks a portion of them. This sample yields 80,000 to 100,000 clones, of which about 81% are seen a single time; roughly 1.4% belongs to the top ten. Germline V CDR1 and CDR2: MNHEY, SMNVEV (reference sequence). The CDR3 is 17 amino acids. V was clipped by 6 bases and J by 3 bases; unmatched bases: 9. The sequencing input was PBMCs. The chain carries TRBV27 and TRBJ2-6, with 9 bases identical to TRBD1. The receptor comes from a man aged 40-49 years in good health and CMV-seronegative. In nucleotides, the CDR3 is TGTGCCAGCAGCCGGGTACAGGGGGCGGTTGGGGCCAACGTCCTGACTTTC. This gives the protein CASSRVQGAVGANVLTF. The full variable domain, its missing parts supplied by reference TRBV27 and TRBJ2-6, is EAQVTQNPRYLITVTGKKLTVTCSQNMNHEYMSWYRQDPGLGLRQIYYSMNVEVTDKGDVPEGYKVSRKEKRNFPLILESPSPNQTSLYFCASSRVQGAVGANVLTFGAGSRLTVL.